This T cell receptor (beta chain) was obtained from a study of tumor-infiltrating lymphocytes in localized non-small cell lung cancer. Across the study: From each patient, both tumor and uninvolved lung, non-adjacent to tumor, were sampled. General observations from the study: IM1 and IM2 tumors showed no difference in T-cell fraction.

V was trimmed by 4 bases and J by 2 bases, leaving 6 bases between them. Germline V gene data show CDR1 as SGHRS and CDR2 as YFSETQ. This CDR3 has 12 amino acids. On this clone itself: Its antigen is still unknown.

Method: immunoSEQ multiplex PCR; TCRdb's copy keeps in-frame clones and lacks some. The profile shows approximately 8,400 clones, around three quarters of them singletons. This clonotype originated in a human donor with non-small cell lung cancer. Sequencing input: uninvolved lung tissue not adjacent to the tumor. The V gene is TRBV5-1, the J gene TRBJ2-5; D gene unclear. This CDR3 is CASSPDQETQYF. CDR3 sequence (DNA): TGCGCCAGCAGCCCAGATCAAGAGACCCAGTACTTC.